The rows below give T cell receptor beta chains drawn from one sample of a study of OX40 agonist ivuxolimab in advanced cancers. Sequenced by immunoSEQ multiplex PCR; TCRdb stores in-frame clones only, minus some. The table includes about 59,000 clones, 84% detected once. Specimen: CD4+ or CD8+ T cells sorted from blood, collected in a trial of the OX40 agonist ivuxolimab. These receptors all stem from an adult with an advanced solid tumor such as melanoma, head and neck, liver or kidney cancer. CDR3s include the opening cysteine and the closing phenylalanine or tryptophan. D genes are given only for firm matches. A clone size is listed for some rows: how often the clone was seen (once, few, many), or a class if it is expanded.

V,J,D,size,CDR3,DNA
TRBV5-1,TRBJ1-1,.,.,CASTQALDTEAFF,TGCGCCAGCACGCAAGCCTTAGACACTGAAGCTTTCTTT
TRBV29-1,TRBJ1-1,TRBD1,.,CSVEGPGGLSAEAFF,TGCAGCGTTGAAGGGCCAGGGGGCTTGAGCGCTGAAGCTTTCTTT
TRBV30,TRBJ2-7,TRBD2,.,CAWSVTSGNNEQYF,TGTGCCTGGAGTGTAACTAGCGGGAATAACGAGCAGTACTTC
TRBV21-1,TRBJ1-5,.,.,CASSYSEGGSSGNQPQHF,TGTGCCAGCAGCTATTCCGAAGGAGGGTCATCAGGCAATCAGCCCCAGCATTTT
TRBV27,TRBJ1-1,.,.,CASSLSWSRPVAFF,TGTGCCAGCAGTTTAAGTTGGTCGCGCCCAGTGGCTTTCTTT
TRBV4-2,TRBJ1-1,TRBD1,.,CASSQDQTGGMNTEAFF,TGTGCCAGCAGCCAAGATCAAACAGGGGGTATGAACACTGAAGCTTTCTTT
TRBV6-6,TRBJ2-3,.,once,CASNLARTDTQYF,TGTGCCAGCAATCTAGCGAGAACAGATACGCAGTATTTT
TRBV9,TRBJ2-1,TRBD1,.,CASSVQGAYEQFF,TGTGCCAGCAGCGTGCAGGGGGCCTATGAGCAGTTCTTC
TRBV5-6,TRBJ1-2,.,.,CASSLNLGALGYTF,TGTGCCAGCAGCTTGAATCTAGGGGCGCTTGGCTACACCTTC
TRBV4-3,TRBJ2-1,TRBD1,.,CASSHHSTGANEQFF,TGCGCCAGCAGCCACCACTCGACAGGGGCCAATGAGCAGTTCTTC